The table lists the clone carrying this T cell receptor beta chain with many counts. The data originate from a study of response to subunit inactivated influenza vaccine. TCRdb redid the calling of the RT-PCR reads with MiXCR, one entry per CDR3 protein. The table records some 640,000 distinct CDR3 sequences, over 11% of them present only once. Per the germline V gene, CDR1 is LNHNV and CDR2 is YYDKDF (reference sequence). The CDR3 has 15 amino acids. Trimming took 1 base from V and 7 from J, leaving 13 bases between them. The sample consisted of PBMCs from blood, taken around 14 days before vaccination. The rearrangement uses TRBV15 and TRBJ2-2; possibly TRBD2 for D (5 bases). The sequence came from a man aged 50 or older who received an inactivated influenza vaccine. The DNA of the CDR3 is TGTGCCACCAGCAGAGTTGGTACTAGTGGCGGGGAGCTGTTTTTT. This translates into CATSRVGTSGGELFF.